Listed here is a single TCR beta chain. Its antigen is unidentified. Primers included in the PCR were 60 Vbeta and 13 Jbeta primers. TCRdb's copy holds only in-frame clones and misses some; the assay was immunoSEQ multiplex PCR. The table has 150,000 to 200,000 clones, 80% seen once. Germline CDR1 and CDR2: SGHNT and YENEEA. The V and J ends lost 4 bases and 7 bases respectively, with 23 bases between them. The CDR3 is made up of 16 amino acids. The data were obtained in a study of cytomegalovirus exposure and HLA in healthy donors. The overall study: An early data release held some 89 million unique TCRs from HLA-typed donors. Study results and caveats: Immune exposure data for these donors was limited to CMV serostatus.

In nominal health when sampled, donors likely had unrecorded immune exposures nonetheless. The chain combines TRBV11-3 with TRBJ2-7; D may be TRBD1 (5 bases). The origin of this receptor is a boy aged 10-17 years in good health and CMV-seronegative. The sequencing sample was made of PBMCs. The CDR3 here is CASSSDTGFKAWEQYF. The CDR3 DNA reads as TGTGCCAGCAGCTCCGATACAGGTTTCAAGGCGTGGGAGCAGTACTTC.